These T cell receptor beta chains were read from a single sample in a study of cytomegalovirus exposure and HLA in healthy donors. The method was immunoSEQ multiplex PCR; TCRdb's version includes in-frame clones alone and lacks a portion of them. The profile shows 57,000 or so clones, 75% to 85% of them singletons. The sequenced material came from PBMCs. The receptors were gathered from a man aged 50 to 59 in good health and CMV-seropositive. Both conserved end residues are part of each CDR3. Each record gives: CDR3 length, clone size, J gene, V gene, D gene, CDR3 DNA, CDR3 protein. A D gene is named only where the DNA matches it firmly. Only part of the rows carry a size: once, few, many, or a class if the clone is expanded.

13 | NA | TRBJ2-7 | TRBV6-9 | NA | TGTGCCAGCAGAGAAGAGACAATCTACGAGCAGTACTTC | CASREETIYEQYF
17 | once | TRBJ2-3 | TRBV15 | TRBD1 | TGTGCCACCAGCAGAGATCAGGCAGGGGGATTTTCGGATACGCAGTATTTT | CATSRDQAGGFSDTQYF
14 | NA | TRBJ2-1 | TRBV19 | TRBD1 | TGTGCCACCACGGTGGGGACAGGGGGCGGTGAGCAGTTCTTC | CATTVGTGGGEQFF
14 | NA | TRBJ2-3 | TRBV29-1 | TRBD1 | TGCAGCGTTGAACGGGACAGGGCTGAAGATACGCAGTATTTT | CSVERDRAEDTQYF
22 | NA | TRBJ2-3 | TRBV10-2 | TRBD2 | TGCGCCAGCAAGGGGTATCGGCGGGAGGGCGACGGGCCGCCCCTTAGCACAGATACGCAGTATTTT | CASKGYRREGDGPPLSTDTQYF
14 | NA | TRBJ1-1 | TRBV4-1 | NA | TGCGCCAGCAGCCAGGGGGCGATGAACACTGAAGCTTTCTTT | CASSQGAMNTEAFF
13 | NA | TRBJ1-1 | TRBV11-3 | NA | TGTGCCAGCAGCCCTGACGGGAAGACTGAAGCTTTCTTT | CASSPDGKTEAFF
16 | once | TRBJ1-2 | TRBV11-3 | NA | TGTGCCAGCACCCTGGACAGTACCCTTCCTCAGGAAGGCTACACCTTC | CASTLDSTLPQEGYTF
16 | few | TRBJ2-7 | TRBV4-1 | NA | TGCGACAGCAGAAAAGAAGCAGGAAAAGGCTACTACGAGCAGTACTTC | CDSRKEAGKGYYEQYF
18 | NA | TRBJ2-1 | TRBV5-1 | TRBD2 | TGCGCCAGCAGCTTCGAGGTCAGGCTAGCGGTTGACTACAATGAGCAGTTCTTC | CASSFEVRLAVDYNEQFF
16 | NA | TRBJ1-3 | TRBV2 | NA | TGTGCCAGCAGCCACAGGGCCGTCTCCTCTGGAAACACCATATATTTT | CASSHRAVSSGNTIYF
17 | NA | TRBJ1-5 | TRBV2 | TRBD1 | TGTGCCAGCAGCCAGAGGGTGGGACAGGGGAGCAATCAGCCCCAGCATTTT | CASSQRVGQGSNQPQHF
14 | few | TRBJ2-7 | TRBV10-1 | TRBD2 | TGCGCCAGCACCCCGTTAGCGGGAGGGCAAGAGCAGTACTTC | CASTPLAGGQEQYF
15 | NA | TRBJ1-6 | TRBV6-5 | NA | TGTGCCAGCAGTGGAGGTTCGGCCGAACCCTCACCCCTCCACTTT | CASSGGSAEPSPLHF
14 | few | TRBJ2-7 | TRBV5-1 | NA | TGCGCCAGCAGCTTGGCCGGCGGTAGCTACGAGCAGTACTTC | CASSLAGGSYEQYF
15 | NA | TRBJ1-4 | TRBV4-2 | NA | TGTGCCAGCAGCCAGGGGACACCAACTAATGAAAAACTGTTTTTT | CASSQGTPTNEKLFF
18 | NA | TRBJ2-1 | TRBV4-2 | TRBD1 | TGTGCCAGCAGCCAAGATCTTTCGGACAGGGGTTTTATTAATGAGCAGTTCTTC | CASSQDLSDRGFINEQFF
14 | few | TRBJ2-7 | TRBV6-5 | TRBD1 | TGTGCCAGCAGCCCGGACAGGGCCTCCTACGAGCAGTACTTC | CASSPDRASYEQYF
16 | NA | TRBJ2-1 | TRBV5-6 | TRBD2 | TGTGCCAGCAGCTCCCGACTAGCGGCCGTTTTCAATGAGCAGTTCTTC | CASSSRLAAVFNEQFF
15 | NA | TRBJ1-5 | TRBV7-8 | NA | TGTGCCAGCAGCCCACAGGACGGGTACAATCAGCCCCAGCATTTT | CASSPQDGYNQPQHF
16 | NA | TRBJ2-2 | TRBV7-2 | TRBD1 | TGTGCCAGCAGCCGCCAACAGGGGGCAATCACCGGGGAGCTGTTTTTT | CASSRQQGAITGELFF
14 | few | TRBJ2-7 | TRBV2 | NA | TGTGCCAGCAGTGATGTAGTCGGTCCCCCCGAGCAGTACTTC | CASSDVVGPPEQYF
16 | few | TRBJ2-3 | TRBV4-1 | NA | TGTGCCAGCAGCCTCCTCGGAGCGGAGGGCACAGATACGCAGTATTTT | CASSLLGAEGTDTQYF
17 | NA | TRBJ2-1 | TRBV5-1 | TRBD2 | TGCGCCAGCAGCTTGGCCCTACTAGCGGCGACCTACAATAAGCAGTTCTTC | CASSLALLAATYNKQFF
15 | NA | TRBJ1-2 | TRBV6-1 | NA | TGTGCCAGCCGAACCCAGCGGGGCCCTAACTATGGCTACACCTTC | CASRTQRGPNYGYTF
15 | NA | TRBJ2-4 | TRBV6-5 | TRBD1 | TGTGCCACTAATGACAGGGGTCTAGCCAAAAACATTCAGTACTTC | CATNDRGLAKNIQYF
15 | NA | TRBJ2-7 | TRBV7-9 | TRBD2 | TGTGCCAGCCAGCCGACTAGCGGGAGCTCCTACGAGCAGTACTTC | CASQPTSGSSYEQYF
16 | few | TRBJ2-7 | TRBV13 | TRBD1 | TGTGCCAGCAGCTCGCAGGGGGCGGGCATAGGGTACGAGCAGTACTTC | CASSSQGAGIGYEQYF
19 | NA | TRBJ2-6 | TRBV27 | NA | TGTGCCAGCAGTTTATCTCTATCACGAAGTCGCTCTGGGGCCAACGTCCTGACTTTC | CASSLSLSRSRSGANVLTF
16 | few | TRBJ2-7 | TRBV11-2 | NA | TGTGCCAGCAGCTTATTATGGCAGGGGAAATCCTACGAGCAGTACTTC | CASSLLWQGKSYEQYF
15 | NA | TRBJ2-2 | TRBV18 | NA | TGTGCCAGCTCACCAGACAGCCCGAACACCGGGGAGCTGTTTTTT | CASSPDSPNTGELFF
16 | NA | TRBJ2-3 | TRBV7-2 | NA | TGTGCCAGCAGCTACGGGGAGAGGGCCCGCACAGATACGCAGTATTTT | CASSYGERARTDTQYF
15 | NA | TRBJ1-6 | TRBV6-1 | TRBD1 | TGTGCCAGCAGCCCCCAGGGGGCCTATAATTCACCCCTCCACTTT | CASSPQGAYNSPLHF
15 | once | TRBJ2-1 | TRBV11-3 | NA | TGTGCCAGCAGCTTGGCCGGGACACAATACAATGAGCAGTTCTTC | CASSLAGTQYNEQFF
14 | NA | TRBJ1-1 | TRBV5-1 | NA | TGCGCCAGCAGCTTGAGAGCGGGGAACACTGAAGCTTTCTTT | CASSLRAGNTEAFF
15 | few | TRBJ2-1 | TRBV7-7 | TRBD1 | TGTGCTAGCAGTTTGGGGACAGGTGTGAACAATGAGCAGTTCTTC | CASSLGTGVNNEQFF
15 | NA | TRBJ2-1 | TRBV9 | NA | TGTGCCAGCAGCGTAGCGGTAGCTCTATACAATGAGCAGTTCTTC | CASSVAVALYNEQFF
15 | few | TRBJ2-5 | TRBV9 | NA | TGTGCCAGCAGCCCCCGGGCCAGGGTGGACGAGACCCAGTACTTC | CASSPRARVDETQYF
19 | NA | TRBJ1-5 | TRBV21-1 | NA | TGTGCCAGCAGCAAAGCCCCCAGGGGCCGGGTTGCCAGCAATCAGCCCCAGCATTTT | CASSKAPRGRVASNQPQHF
13 | NA | TRBJ2-7 | TRBV27 | NA | TGTGCCAGTATGAACCCCAGCTCCTACGAGCAGTACTTC | CASMNPSSYEQYF
16 | NA | TRBJ2-5 | TRBV5-1 | NA | TGCGCCAGCAGCTTGTCATTCTACGGCGGCCAAGAGACCCAGTACTTC | CASSLSFYGGQETQYF